These 2 T cell receptor beta chains came from one sample sequenced in a study of CD8+ T cells in alopecia areata. Sequencing used cDNA as its template, made by extracting RNA and reverse transcribing it. Assay: immunoSEQ multiplex PCR; the TCRdb copy retains only in-frame clones and omits some. The table has about 98,000 clones, 40% to 45% seen once. Sequencing was done on a sample of CD4+ T cells sorted from blood. The receptor source for this set is a human donor with alopecia areata.

This rearrangement joins TRBV30 to TRBJ2-1, with 8 bases that match TRBD1. The length of the CDR3 is 14 residues. After removal of 7 bases from V and 0 bases from J, the junction contained 5 bases not matched to a gene. Germline V CDR1 and CDR2: GTSNPN, SVGIG (reference sequence). In DNA, the CDR3 is TGTGCCTACGGGGACAGGAGCTCCTACAATGAGCAGTTCTTC. This codes for CAYGDRSSYNEQFF.

The rearrangement links TRBV5-1 to TRBJ2-2; TRBD2 might be the D (6 bases). CDR3 size: 15 residues. Trimming shortened V by 3 bases and J by 12 bases, and 21 bases separated the two germline ends. Germline CDR1 and CDR2: SGHRS and YFSETQ. CDR3 DNA sequence: TGCGCCAGCAGCTGGGGGGACCGGGACCGAAATAAGCTGTTTTTT. Amino acids: CASSWGDRDRNKLFF.